This TCR beta chain is drawn from a study of cytomegalovirus exposure and HLA in healthy donors. Study results and caveats: The only immune exposure information that was available was CMV serostatus. Cytomegalovirus association was assigned to approximately 160 TCR beta chains. An ancestry cluster, one associated with Asian ancestry, reportedly showed fewer N-insertions than the 666-donor mean in a later analysis.

The CDR3 loop spans 14 amino acids. V was pared by 8 bases and J by 2 bases, with 2 bases of the junction left unmatched. Germline values: CDR1 SNHLY, CDR2 FYNNEI. In the PCR, 60 Vbeta and 13 Jbeta primers were used. The protocol was immunoSEQ multiplex PCR, while the TCRdb copy is restricted to in-frame clones and leaves out a portion. The table shows about 190,000 clones, with roughly 80% occurring only once. Each donor was nominally healthy when sampled (though unrecorded immune exposures were likely). Concerning this clone: Its cognate antigen is unknown.

Sequencing input: PBMCs. This clonotype was obtained from a woman aged 18-29 years in good health and CMV-seronegative. The chain couples TRBV2 to TRBJ2-6; the match to TRBD1 covers 8 bases. CDR3 nucleotides: TGTGCCAGCTTGACAGGGGCTGGGGCCAACGTCCTGACTTTC. It is translated as CASLTGAGANVLTF.